The 22 T cell receptor beta chains below all came from one sample that was sequenced in a study of cytomegalovirus exposure and HLA in healthy donors (dated by TCRdb to about 2017). Libraries were built with the immunoSEQ multiplex PCR assay. For the multiplex PCR, a mixture combining 60 forward primers for TCR Vbeta segments and 13 reverse primers for TCR Jbeta segments was used. Not all clones reach the TCRdb copy of this immuneACCESS table, which keeps in-frame sequences only. Checked studies attribute under half of the gap to unresolved V genes and leave the rest unexplained. The table held for this sample gives 180,000 or so clones. Together, the top ten hold 0.7% to 0.8% of the sample. Material: PBMCs. The receptors were sampled from a woman aged 18-35 years in good health and CMV-seropositive.

The chain carries TRBV9 and TRBJ2-7; weak D call: TRBD1 (6 bases). Germline V lookup: CDR1 SGDLS, CDR2 YYNGEE. With 5 bases removed from V and 1 base from J, the gap between germline ends came to 10 bases. The length of the CDR3 is 13 residues. The CDR3 reads CASSLDSSYEQYF. CDR3 nucleotide sequence: TGTGCCAGCAGTCTGGACAGTTCCTACGAGCAGTACTTC.

As regards this clone: This CDR3 fails to terminate in the conserved phenylalanine or tryptophan, so it likely reflects a read error. The V gene is TRBV5-1, the J gene TRBJ1-2; 8 nucleotides line up with TRBD1. This CDR3 comprises 15 residues. Germline CDR1 is SGHRS and CDR2 is YFSETQ. CDR3 in DNA: TGCGCCAGCAGCTTGGGTGACAGGGGAAACTATGACTACACCCTC. Its translation: CASSLGDRGNYDYTL.

This sequence joins TRBV7-2 and TRBJ1-2, with 7 bases fitting TRBD1. Germline V gene data show CDR1 as SGHTA and CDR2 as FQGNSA. V lost 9 bases to trimming and J lost 1 base; unmatched junction nucleotides: 8. The CDR3 loop spans 14 amino acids. CDR3: CASWDRKINYGYTF. In DNA, the CDR3 is TGTGCCAGTTGGGACAGAAAAATTAACTATGGCTACACCTTC. Full variable domain (outside the CDR3, taken from reference TRBV7-2 and TRBJ1-2): GAGVSQSPSNKVTEKGKDVELRCDPISGHTALYWYRQSLGQGLEFLIYFQGNSAPDKSGLPSDRFSAERTGGSVSTLTIQRTQQEDSAVYLCASWDRKINYGYTFGSGTRLTVV.

The chain recombines TRBV5-6 with TRBJ1-4; maybe TRBD1 (5 bases). V was pared by 0 bases and J by 1 base, with 13 bases between. The CDR3 length is 17 residues. Germline loops: CDR1 SGHDT, CDR2 YYEEEE. CDR3 loop: CASSLGSQGGTNEKLFF. The CDR3 DNA reads TGTGCCAGCAGCTTGGGAAGTCAGGGTGGAACTAATGAAAAACTGTTTTTT.

CDR3 amino acids: CAWSDRGVNQPQHF. The CDR3 DNA reads as TGTGCCTGGAGTGACAGGGGAGTCAATCAGCCCCAGCATTTT. This chain connects TRBV30 to TRBJ1-5; 7 positions match TRBD1. Germline CDR1 and CDR2: GTSNPN and SVGIG (reference sequence). After removal of 1 base from V and 3 bases from J, the junction contained 3 bases not matched to a gene. CDR3 length: 14 residues.

This chain connects TRBV7-9 to TRBJ2-7; 10 positions agree with TRBD2. Germline CDR1 and CDR2: SEHNR and FQNEAQ (reference sequence). The trim removed 3 bases at V and 3 bases at J, leaving 8 bases unmatched. The CDR3 sequence is 16 residues long. The CDR3 sequence is CASSFPGASGSYEQYF. The DNA of the CDR3 is TGTGCCAGCAGCTTCCCAGGGGCTAGCGGGAGCTACGAGCAGTACTTC.

The chain carries TRBV29-1 and TRBJ2-3; 9 nucleotides match TRBD2. V was clipped by 5 bases and J by 3 bases; unmatched bases: 9. This CDR3 contains 15 residues. Germline CDR1 SQVTM, CDR2 ANQGSEA. The CDR3 coding sequence is TGCAGCGTTCGTATTAGCGGGAGCTCAACAGATACGCAGTATTTT. It yields the protein CSVRISGSSTDTQYF.

V is TRBV5-1 and J is TRBJ1-2; weak D call: TRBD1 (5 bases). Germline V lookup: CDR1 SGHRS, CDR2 YFSETQ. Trimming stripped 3 bases from V and 3 bases from J, with 15 bases between. This CDR3 region has 15 residues. As DNA, the CDR3 is TGCGCCAGCAGCTGGGGCGCGGGATTAGACTATGGCTACACCTTC. This codes for CASSWGAGLDYGYTF.

This sequence joins TRBV5-1 and TRBJ1-2, with TRBD1 matching over 8 bases. Unmatched junction bases numbered 4, after V lost 2 bases and J lost 4 bases. The CDR3 has 14 amino acids. Germline values: CDR1 SGHRS, CDR2 YFSETQ. CDR3 nucleotide sequence: TGCGCCAGCAGCTTACAAACAGGGGGCTATGGCTACACCTTC. This translates into CASSLQTGGYGYTF.

The gene calls are TRBV6-1 and TRBJ2-2; D is undetermined. Trimming removed 2 bases at V and 5 bases at J, with 9 bases between. The CDR3 totals 14 residues. In germline, CDR1 is MNHNS, CDR2 SASEGT. CDR3 coding DNA: TGTGCCAGCAGTGAATTTGAGGCAACCGGGGAGCTGTTTTTT. Amino acids: CASSEFEATGELFF.

The chain is built from TRBV6-5 and TRBJ1-1; 7 bases match TRBD1. The CDR3 has 12 amino acids. Germline assignment: CDR1 MNHEY and CDR2 SVGAGI. V trimming: 7 bases; J trimming: 11 bases; junction bases outside the gene matches: 10. In DNA form, the CDR3 reads TGTGCCAGCAAATTAGAGACAGGGAACGCTTTCTTT. Translated, it gives CASKLETGNAFF.

The J gene is TRBJ1-2, the V gene TRBV18; 8 bases align to TRBD1. J was trimmed by 2 bases and V by 6 bases; bases with no gene match: 11. Germline V gene lookup returns CDR1 KGHSH and CDR2 LQKENI. The CDR3 totals 16 residues. The chain's CDR3 is CASSQGQGELNYGYTF. For the CDR3, the DNA is TGTGCCAGCTCGCAAGGACAGGGAGAGTTGAACTATGGCTACACCTTC.

V is TRBV9 and J is TRBJ1-1; D is uncertain. With 0 bases removed from V and 3 bases from J, the gap between germline ends came to 9 bases. This CDR3 has 14 amino acids. Per the germline V gene, CDR1 is SGDLS and CDR2 is YYNGEE. Written as DNA, the CDR3 is TGTGCCAGCAGCGTAGTCGCGGGGTACACTGAAGCTTTCTTT. Amino acid sequence: CASSVVAGYTEAFF.

The chain combines TRBV29-1 with TRBJ1-6, with D perhaps matching TRBD1 (6 bases). Germline V gives CDR1 SQVTM, CDR2 ANQGSEA. The CDR3 is 13 amino acids. Trimming took 4 bases from V and 6 from J, leaving 10 bases between them. The CDR3 bases are TGCAGCGTTGTGGACAGACCTAATTCACCCCTCCACTTT. Translated, it gives CSVVDRPNSPLHF.

The CDR3 sequence is CASSLDGGYGYTF. The DNA of the CDR3 is TGTGCCAGCAGCCTCGACGGAGGCTATGGCTACACCTTC. The chain combines TRBV7-9 with TRBJ1-2; unclear D gene. Germline lookup yields CDR1 SEHNR and CDR2 FQNEAQ (reference sequence). Trimming stripped 5 bases from V and 4 bases from J, with 11 bases between. The CDR3 length is 13 residues. Using reference TRBV7-9 and TRBJ1-2 for the parts outside the CDR3, the full variable domain is DTGVSQNPRHKITKRGQNVTFRCDPISEHNRLYWYRQTLGQGPEFLTYFQNEAQLEKSRLLSDRFSAERPKGSFSTLEIQRTEQGDSAMYLCASSLDGGYGYTFGSGTRLTVV.

The chain links TRBV11-3 to TRBJ2-1; 7 bases are a match to TRBD1. Per the germline V gene, CDR1 is SGHNT and CDR2 is YENEEA. V trimming: 7 bases; J trimming: 6 bases; junction bases outside the gene matches: 9. The CDR3 loop spans 14 amino acids. The CDR3 sequence is CASTPGGGSNEQFF. In DNA, the CDR3 is TGTGCCAGCACCCCAGGGGGTGGGAGCAATGAGCAGTTCTTC.

V and J are TRBV2 and TRBJ2-5, with D maybe TRBD1 (6 bases). Trimming removed 6 bases at V and 5 bases at J, with 16 bases between. The germline CDR1 and CDR2 sequences are SNHLY and FYNNEI. The CDR3 has 14 residues. The CDR3 DNA sequence: TGTGCCAGCAGCAGGGGCCGCCGGTTGGAGACCCAGTACTTC. Translation gives CASSRGRRLETQYF. Supplemented by reference TRBV2 and TRBJ2-5, the full variable domain reads EPEVTQTPSHQVTQMGQEVILRCVPISNHLYFYWYRQILGQKVEFLVSFYNNEISEKSEIFDDQFSVERPDGSNFTLKIRSTKLEDSAMYFCASSRGRRLETQYFGPGTRLLVL.

The chain couples TRBV19 to TRBJ1-5; tentative D call: TRBD1 (5 bases). The CDR3 loop spans 12 amino acids. With 5 bases removed from V and 4 bases from J, the gap between germline ends came to 6 bases. Germline loops: CDR1 LNHDA, CDR2 SQIVND (reference sequence). CDR3 protein: CASSYRNQPQHF. In DNA form, the CDR3 reads TGTGCCAGTAGTTACAGGAATCAGCCCCAGCATTTT.

The rearrangement joins TRBV7-6 to TRBJ2-5, with D possibly TRBD2 on 6 matching bases. Near its end, the DNA agrees better with TRBJ2-7, so the J call may be wrong. CDR1 and CDR2 from the germline V gene are SGHVS and FNYEAQ. The CDR3 is 13 amino acids. CDR3 DNA sequence: TGTGCCAGCAGCCTTGGGGGGACCCACGAGCAGTACTTC. Its protein product is CASSLGGTHEQYF.

The V call is TRBV4-3, the J call TRBJ1-4; TRBD1 agrees at 7 bases. This CDR3 has 15 residues. CDR1 LGHNA and CDR2 YSLEER come from the germline V gene. Trimming took 4 bases from V and 4 from J; bases not matched to a gene: 6. The CDR3 region is CASSRDRANNEKLFF. The CDR3 DNA follows: TGCGCCAGCAGCCGAGACAGGGCTAATAATGAAAAACTGTTTTTT.

The chain joins TRBV4-3 to TRBJ2-5, with 9 bases lining up with TRBD2. V shed 2 bases and J 2 bases; nucleotides not matched to a gene: 9. The CDR3 extends over 17 amino acids. CDR1 is LGHNA, CDR2 YSLEER, per germline. The CDR3 DNA reads as TGCGCCAGCAGCCAAATCGGGATAGCGGGGGAGCAAGAGACCCAGTACTTC. This encodes CASSQIGIAGEQETQYF.

The CDR3 spells CASRRAPYNSPLHF. The CDR3 DNA follows: TGCGCCAGCAGGAGGGCCCCCTATAATTCACCCCTCCACTTT. The rearrangement uses TRBV5-1 and TRBJ1-6; D not certain. The CDR3 consists of 14 residues. Germline assignment: CDR1 SGHRS and CDR2 YFSETQ. V shed 5 bases and J shed 2 bases, with 8 bases lying between them.